Listed here are 18 T cell receptor beta chains from one sample, sequenced in a study of shared clonotypes between healthy human individuals. Sequenced by immunoSEQ multiplex PCR; TCRdb stores in-frame clones only, minus some. The table shows some 2,000,000 clones, with 95% occurring only once. Sequenced: naive CD4+ T cells sorted from blood. Specified subset: CD45RA+ positively selected. All receptors come from a man in his late teens or twenties in good health.

V usage is TRBV2 and J usage is TRBJ1-2; D gene unclear. The germline V gene encodes CDR1 SNHLY and CDR2 FYNNEI. With 3 bases removed from V and 2 bases from J, the gap between germline ends came to 10 bases. The CDR3 is 14 residues long. CDR3 amino acids: CASSDRGGNYGYTF. CDR3 coding DNA: TGTGCCAGCAGTGATCGGGGTGGGAACTATGGCTACACCTTC.

The V gene is TRBV28, the J gene TRBJ1-5; 8 bases are shared with TRBD1. V trimming: 5 bases; J trimming: 9 bases; junction bases outside the gene matches: 15. This CDR3 has 16 residues. Germline values: CDR1 MDHEN, CDR2 SYDVKM. The CDR3 DNA reads as TGTGCCAGCAGTCCCCCACCTGCTGACGGGACAGGGCCCCAGCATTTT. This codes for CASSPPPADGTGPQHF.

The chain combines TRBV11-2 with TRBJ1-1; D remains ambiguous. With 5 bases removed from V and 6 bases from J, the gap between germline ends came to 19 bases. Germline loops: CDR1 SGHAT, CDR2 FQNNGV. The CDR3 is made up of 15 amino acids. The CDR3 DNA reads TGTGCCAGCAGCGTACGCGGCTTGGAGGCGGCTGAAGCTTTCTTT. It is translated as CASSVRGLEAAEAFF. The full variable domain, in which reference TRBV11-2 and TRBJ1-1 provide the parts outside the CDR3, is EAGVAQSPRYKIIEKRQSVAFWCNPISGHATLYWYQQILGQGPKLLIQFQNNGVVDDSQLPKDRFSAERLKGVDSTLKIQPAKLEDSAVYLCASSVRGLEAAEAFFGQGTRLTVV.

With respect to this clone: In the same sample, other DNA sequences code for this CDR3. This sequence joins TRBV12-5 and TRBJ2-3; 8 bases align to TRBD2. The CDR3 loop spans 14 amino acids. V dropped 6 bases and J dropped 0; count of bases not matched to a gene: 2. In germline, CDR1 is LGHNT, CDR2 FRNRAP. The CDR3 sequence is CASGPSGSTDTQYF. DNA for the CDR3: TGTGCTAGTGGACCTAGCGGGAGCACAGATACGCAGTATTTT. Based on the CDR3 plus reference TRBV12-5 and TRBJ2-3, the full variable domain is DARVTQTPRHKVTEMGQEVTMRCQPILGHNTVFWYRQTMMQGLELLAYFRNRAPLDDSGMPKDRFSAEMPDATLATLKIQPSEPRDSAVYFCASGPSGSTDTQYFGPGTRLTVL.

The chain uses TRBV5-1 and TRBJ2-1, with TRBD2 matching 15 bases. Germline V gives CDR1 SGHRS, CDR2 YFSETQ. This CDR3 region has 18 residues. V lost 3 bases, J lost 4 bases, and 8 bases stayed unmatched. The CDR3 is CASSWTSGRALGYNEQFF. CDR3 bases: TGCGCCAGCAGCTGGACTAGCGGGAGGGCCTTGGGGTACAATGAGCAGTTCTTC.

This sequence joins TRBV7-8 and TRBJ1-5, with no clear D. V lost 2 bases, J lost 0 bases, and 17 bases lay in between. Germline loops: CDR1 SGHVS, CDR2 FQNEAQ. CDR3 size: 18 residues. The CDR3 loop is CASSLKDGESYSNQPQHF. CDR3 bases: TGTGCCAGCAGCTTAAAGGACGGCGAATCTTATAGCAATCAGCCCCAGCATTTT.

V gene TRBV28 combines with J gene TRBJ2-2; TRBD1 is a possible D gene (6 bases). Germline loops: CDR1 MDHEN, CDR2 SYDVKM. V gave up 3 bases and J gave up 4 bases, with 15 bases separating them. CDR3 length equals 16 residues. CDR3 bases: TGTGCCAGCAGTTTGACCCAGGGGTTTAGCACCGGGGAGCTGTTTTTT. It translates to CASSLTQGFSTGELFF.

The J gene is TRBJ2-2, the V gene TRBV6-5; D perhaps matches TRBD1 (5 bases). Germline lookup yields CDR1 MNHEY and CDR2 SVGAGI. The CDR3 runs to 13 residues. Trimming stripped 6 bases from V and 6 bases from J, with 11 bases between. The CDR3 DNA sequence: TGTGCCAGCAGATCGAGACAGCCCGGGGAGCTGTTTTTT. Its translation is CASRSRQPGELFF.

The chain employs TRBV27 and TRBJ1-1; D not resolved. CDR1 is MNHEY and CDR2 is SMNVEV in the germline V gene (reference sequence). The CDR3 covers 16 residues. Trimming removed 4 bases from V and 2 bases from J, with 17 bases in between. This CDR3 reads CASSSIPLGSNTEAFF. For the CDR3, the DNA is TGTGCCAGCAGTTCTATTCCGTTGGGGAGTAACACTGAAGCTTTCTTT.

This clone was recorded only once. The chain links TRBV7-2 to TRBJ2-1; 13 bases are shared with TRBD2. The CDR3 is made up of 14 amino acids. J gave up 10 bases and V 5 bases, and 5 bases lay outside the gene matches. The germline gives CDR1 SGHTA, CDR2 FQGNSA. CDR3 region: CASSQGLAGVEQFF. The CDR3 DNA is TGTGCCAGCAGCCAAGGACTAGCGGGAGTCGAGCAGTTCTTC.

The chain recombines TRBV10-1 with TRBJ2-4; 7 bases are a match to TRBD2. Trimming at V came to 0 bases and at J to 13 bases, leaving 6 bases not matched to a gene. The CDR3 has 13 amino acids. Germline V gives CDR1 WNHNN, CDR2 SYGVQD (reference sequence). CDR3 DNA: TGCGCCAGCAGTGAGTCGACGGGGGGTCGGCAGTACTTC. It translates to CASSESTGGRQYF.

The chain has TRBV2 and TRBJ2-1, with D maybe TRBD2 (6 bases). The CDR3 totals 15 residues. The V end was cut by 6 bases, the J end by 9 bases, with 21 bases between. Per the germline V gene, CDR1 is SNHLY and CDR2 is FYNNEI. DNA for the CDR3: TGTGCCAGCAGCGCGGCGGGGTTCCGATTAGGTGAGCAGTTCTTC. Its translation is CASSAAGFRLGEQFF. Drawing the rest from reference TRBV2 and TRBJ2-1, the complete variable domain is EPEVTQTPSHQVTQMGQEVILRCVPISNHLYFYWYRQILGQKVEFLVSFYNNEISEKSEIFDDQFSVERPDGSNFTLKIRSTKLEDSAMYFCASSAAGFRLGEQFFGPGTRLTVL.

This clone was found once. V gene TRBV19 combines with J gene TRBJ1-4; D not certain. CDR1 is LNHDA and CDR2 is SQIVND in the germline V gene (reference sequence). This CDR3 region has 14 residues. Between the trimmed V and J ends, which lost 6 bases and 12 bases, there was a span of 20 bases. The CDR3 DNA sequence: TGTGCCAGTAGCTCAACAGCCCTTCGTTCAGAACTGTTTTTT. This translates into CASSSTALRSELFF.

Points on this clone: At the DNA level, this CDR3 is encoded by other sequences in the same sample as well. The V call is TRBV18, the J call TRBJ2-1, with TRBD2 identical over 13 bases. The J segment lost 5 bases and the V segment lost 0 bases, leaving 1 base of the junction unmatched. Germline-derived CDR1 and CDR2 are KGHSH and LQKENI. This CDR3 is built from 16 residues. CDR3 in DNA: TGTGCCAGCTCACCACCGGGACTAGCGGGAAACAATGAGCAGTTCTTC. Translated: CASSPPGLAGNNEQFF.

The CDR3 reads CASSLRLDADTQYF. CDR3 coding DNA: TGTGCCAGCTCTCTCCGACTAGACGCAGATACGCAGTATTTT. This sequence joins TRBV18 and TRBJ2-3, with a possible D match to TRBD2 (6 bases). This CDR3 spans 14 amino acids. Germline CDR1 is KGHSH and CDR2 is LQKENI. V was trimmed by 6 bases and J by 4 bases, leaving 14 bases between them.

The chain is built from TRBV10-3 and TRBJ2-7; 8 bases agree with TRBD2. V shed 10 bases, J shed 3 bases, and the junction held 11 bases outside the gene matches. This CDR3 comprises 14 residues. Germline CDR1 is ENHRY and CDR2 is SYGVKD. The CDR3 nucleotides are TGTGCCAGCGGTAACAGCGGGGGTGGCTACGAGCAGTACTTC. It translates to CASGNSGGGYEQYF.

The genes are TRBV5-6 and TRBJ2-3; TRBD2 matches 8 bases. CDR1 is SGHDT, CDR2 YYEEEE, per germline. This CDR3 is 17 amino acids long. The trim removed 0 bases at V and 2 bases at J, leaving 8 bases unmatched. CDR3 in DNA: TGTGCCAGCAGCTTGGTTTCGGCGGGGGGTAACACAGATACGCAGTATTTT. Translated, it gives CASSLVSAGGNTDTQYF.

About this clone: At the DNA level, this CDR3 is encoded by other sequences in the same sample as well. The chain couples TRBV5-1 to TRBJ1-2; D not certain. Trimming took off 2 bases at V and 3 bases at J, with 8 bases between the two ends. This CDR3 has 13 amino acids. Germline V gene data show CDR1 as SGHRS and CDR2 as YFSETQ. CDR3 bases: TGCGCCAGCAGCTTTACATCGGACTATGGCTACACCTTC. It codes for CASSFTSDYGYTF. Using reference TRBV5-1 and TRBJ1-2 for the parts outside the CDR3, the full variable domain is KAGVTQTPRYLIKTRGQQVTLSCSPISGHRSVSWYQQTPGQGLQFLFEYFSETQRNKGNFPGRFSGRQFSNSRSEMNVSTLELGDSALYLCASSFTSDYGYTFGSGTRLTVV.